This T cell receptor beta chain was recovered during a study of PD-1 blockade in classical Hodgkin lymphoma. General study points: Nivolumab initiation under 1 year post-ASCT meant exclusion. It was among complete responders that baseline diversity resembled that of newly diagnosed patients.

Only in-frame clones appear in the TCRdb table, and some are missing; sequencing was by immunoSEQ multiplex PCR. The sample lists 66,000 or so clones, about 70% occurring once. Brentuximab vedotin exposure varied, and every patient relapsed after autologous stem cell transplantation. As regards this clone: Its antigen remains unknown.

CDR1 LNHDA and CDR2 SQIVND come from the germline V gene (reference sequence). Trimming took off 6 bases at V and 6 bases at J, with 18 bases between the two ends. The CDR3 consists of 15 residues. The specimen was peripheral blood mononuclear cells (PBMCs), collected before the second cycle of nivolumab. This receptor was identified in a human donor with classical Hodgkin lymphoma. The chain has TRBV19 and TRBJ1-5; a weak D match, TRBD1 (6 bases). This chain's CDR3 is CASSYGVQGGQPQHF. In nucleotides, the CDR3 is TGTGCCAGTAGCTACGGTGTACAGGGCGGTCAGCCCCAGCATTTT.